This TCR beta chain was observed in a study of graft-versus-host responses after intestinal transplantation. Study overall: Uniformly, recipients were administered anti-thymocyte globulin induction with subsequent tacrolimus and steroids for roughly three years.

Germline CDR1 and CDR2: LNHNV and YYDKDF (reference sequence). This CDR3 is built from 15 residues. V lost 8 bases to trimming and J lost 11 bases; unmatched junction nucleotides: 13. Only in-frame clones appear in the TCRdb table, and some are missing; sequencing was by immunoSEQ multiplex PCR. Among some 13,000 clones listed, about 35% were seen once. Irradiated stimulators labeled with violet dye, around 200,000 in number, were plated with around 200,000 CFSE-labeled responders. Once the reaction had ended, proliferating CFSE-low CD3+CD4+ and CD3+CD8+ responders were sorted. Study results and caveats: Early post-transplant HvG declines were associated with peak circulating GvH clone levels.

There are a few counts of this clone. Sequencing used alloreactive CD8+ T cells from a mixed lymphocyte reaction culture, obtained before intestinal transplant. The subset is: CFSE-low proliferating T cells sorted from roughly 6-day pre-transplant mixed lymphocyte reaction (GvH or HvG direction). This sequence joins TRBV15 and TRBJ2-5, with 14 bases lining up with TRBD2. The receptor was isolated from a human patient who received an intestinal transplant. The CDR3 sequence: CATVVHGTSGGPQYF. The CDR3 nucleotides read TGTGCCACCGTAGTCCATGGGACTAGCGGGGGCCCACAGTACTTC.